This T cell receptor beta chain was recorded in a study of T cells in women clearing cervical HPV infection. Average input was around 1,100 ng genomic DNA for immunoSEQ TCR beta CDR3 amplification. TCRdb keeps only in-frame clones here, not all; method: immunoSEQ multiplex PCR. The table lists about 44,000 clones, with 1.2% in the top ten. J lost 1 base, V lost 6 bases, and 7 bases had no gene match. Germline V gives CDR1 DFQATT, CDR2 SNEGSKA (reference sequence). The CDR3 is made up of 14 amino acids. About this clone itself: The CDR3 goes on 3 residues after the read ends, and that part is filled in from the germline J gene.

The gene calls are TRBV20-1 and TRBJ2-5; 8 positions agree with TRBD2. The clonotype was recovered from a woman aged 18 to 69 with a cervical HPV16 infection that either progressed to CIN3+ or cleared (not recorded which). The sample comprised blood buffy coat. CDR3: CSAQTLAVQETQYF. The covered CDR3 bases are TGCAGTGCGCAAACACTAGCGGTCCAAGAGACC.